This T cell receptor beta chain was recovered during a study of CXCR3 chemokines and chemotherapy response in bladder cancer. The CDR3 is 16 residues long. With 5 bases clipped from V and 3 bases from J, the junction kept 6 bases outside the gene matches. Per the germline V gene, CDR1 is SGHDT and CDR2 is YYEEEE. TCRdb called the PCR reads again in MiXCR, with one record for every CDR3 protein. Seen here are about 8,100 distinct CDR3 sequences, 10% to 15% observed once, and the top ten hold approximately 16%. This sample was obtained from a patient whose treatment included neoadjuvant chemotherapy. The TCR originated in a human donor with bladder cancer that responded to neoadjuvant chemotherapy. The V and J genes are TRBV5-6 and TRBJ1-3; 12 positions match TRBD1. CDR3 sequence (DNA): TGTGCCAGCAGGGCCGGGACAGGGGGCGATGGAAACACCATATATTTT. This encodes CASRAGTGGDGNTIYF.